These 17 T cell receptor beta chains share one sample of origin, sequenced in a study of blood T cell repertoires in COVID-19. The assay was immunoSEQ multiplex PCR, and TCRdb's table has in-frame clones only and misses some. The repertoire has over 150,000 clones, 80% to 90% of them found once; the top ten carry 7.3%. Sequencing input: PBMCs or T cells enriched from blood (not recorded which). These receptor sequences come from a man between 45 and 60 years old who had recovered from COVID-19.

The rearrangement joins TRBV29-1 to TRBJ1-5; D is undetermined. This CDR3 region has 13 residues. Germline V gene sequence: CDR1 SQVTM, CDR2 ANQGSEA. Trimming shortened V by 7 bases and J by 1 base, and 11 bases separated the two germline ends. CDR3 in amino acids: CSASSGSNQPQHF. For the CDR3, the DNA is TGCAGCGCCTCGTCGGGAAGCAATCAGCCCCAGCATTTT.

The rearrangement uses TRBV25-1 and TRBJ1-4; D perhaps matches TRBD1 (5 bases). CDR3 length: 14 amino acids. V was trimmed by 3 bases and J by 8 bases, leaving 13 bases between them. Germline lookup yields CDR1 MGHDK and CDR2 SYGVNS. The DNA for the CDR3 is TGTGCCAGCAGTGACCTCGGTAGGGGAGAAAAACTGTTTTTT. Its protein is CASSDLGRGEKLFF.

This sequence joins TRBV14 and TRBJ2-3; D possibly corresponds to TRBD2 (7 bases). The germline CDR1 and CDR2 sequences are SGHDN and FVKESK. CDR3 length: 15 amino acids. Trimming left V 2 bases short and J 1 base short, with 10 bases between. The CDR3 nucleotides read TGTGCCAGCAGCCAATGGGGGGGCCGCACAGATACGCAGTATTTT. Its protein product is CASSQWGGRTDTQYF.

Only a few counts were recorded for this clone. The chain combines TRBV27 with TRBJ1-6, with D possibly TRBD1 on 5 matching bases. V was trimmed by 5 bases and J by 9 bases, leaving 11 bases between them. The CDR3 length is 13 residues. CDR1 and CDR2 (germline): MNHEY, SMNVEV (reference sequence). CDR3 nucleotide sequence: TGTGCCAGCAGTCCCTTAGGGGTTTCACCCCTCCACTTT. Translating gives CASSPLGVSPLHF.

This clone was detected once. This chain joins TRBV6-1 and TRBJ1-5; D not resolved. The CDR3 contains 13 residues. Trimming shortened V by 11 bases and J by 5 bases, and 16 bases separated the two germline ends. The germline CDR1 and CDR2 sequences are MNHNS and SASEGT. CDR3 nucleotides: TGTGCCTCTCTGGGCGGGAGCCATCAGCCCCAGCATTTT. Translation: CASLGGSHQPQHF.

The chain employs TRBV2 and TRBJ1-1, with 7 bases aligning to TRBD1. This CDR3 has 15 amino acids. The V and J ends lost 3 bases and 3 bases, in that order; junction bases with no gene match: 7. Germline V CDR1 and CDR2: SNHLY, FYNNEI. The chain's CDR3 is CASSDFRGDYTEAFF. CDR3 DNA: TGTGCCAGCAGTGATTTCAGGGGGGACTACACTGAAGCTTTCTTT. The whole variable domain, filled in from reference TRBV2 and TRBJ1-1, reads EPEVTQTPSHQVTQMGQEVILRCVPISNHLYFYWYRQILGQKVEFLVSFYNNEISEKSEIFDDQFSVERPDGSNFTLKIRSTKLEDSAMYFCASSDFRGDYTEAFFGQGTRLTVV.

This rearrangement joins TRBV2 to TRBJ2-2, with TRBD1 matching over 8 bases. Germline CDR1 and CDR2: SNHLY and FYNNEI. The V gene end was trimmed by 5 bases and the J gene end by 0 bases; junction bases not matched to a gene: 2. The CDR3 runs to 15 residues. The DNA of the CDR3 is TGTGCCAGCAGTTCAGGGGGCCCGAACACCGGGGAGCTGTTTTTT. Protein sequence: CASSSGGPNTGELFF.

The chain recombines TRBV7-8 with TRBJ2-4; 13 bases are shared with TRBD2. Germline V gene lookup returns CDR1 SGHVS and CDR2 FQNEAQ. V lost 5 bases to trimming and J lost 3 bases; unmatched junction nucleotides: 10. This CDR3 region has 18 residues. CDR3 residues: CASSPPLRLAGGKNIQYF. The CDR3 nucleotides are TGTGCCAGCAGCCCTCCCCTGAGACTAGCGGGGGGCAAAAACATTCAGTACTTC. Using reference TRBV7-8 and TRBJ2-4 for the parts outside the CDR3, the full variable domain is GAGVSQSPRYKVAKRGQDVALRCDPISGHVSLFWYQQALGQGPEFLTYFQNEAQLDKSGLPSDRFFAERPEGSVSTLKIQRTQQEDSAVYLCASSPPLRLAGGKNIQYFGAGTRLSVL.

The chain links TRBV10-3 to TRBJ2-6, with 12 positions matching TRBD1. The germline CDR1 and CDR2 sequences are ENHRY and SYGVKD. Germline trimming cut 10 bases from V and 3 bases from J; bases unmatched to any gene: 4. CDR3 size: 15 residues. The CDR3 nucleotides read TGTGCCACCCGGGACAGGGGGCATGGGGCCAACGTCCTGACTTTC. Translating gives CATRDRGHGANVLTF.

In this sample, this clone turned up a few times. The chain couples TRBV2 to TRBJ2-2; TRBD1 agrees at 7 bases. Trimming removed 4 bases from V and 2 bases from J; junction bases left unmatched: 4. Germline lookup yields CDR1 SNHLY and CDR2 FYNNEI. The length of the CDR3 is 15 residues. The CDR3 region has the DNA TGTGCCAGCAGTGTCGGACAGGTCAACACCGGGGAGCTGTTTTTT. It translates to CASSVGQVNTGELFF. Variable domain in full (rest from reference TRBV2 and TRBJ2-2): EPEVTQTPSHQVTQMGQEVILRCVPISNHLYFYWYRQILGQKVEFLVSFYNNEISEKSEIFDDQFSVERPDGSNFTLKIRSTKLEDSAMYFCASSVGQVNTGELFFGEGSRLTVL.

The chain combines TRBV4-3 with TRBJ2-7, with 9 bases aligning to TRBD1. The J segment lost 2 bases and the V segment lost 0 bases, leaving 5 bases of the junction unmatched. The CDR3 has 16 residues. Germline V gives CDR1 LGHNA, CDR2 YSLEER. CDR3 amino acids: CASSQDVRQGAYEQYF. The CDR3 nucleotides are TGCGCCAGCAGCCAAGATGTGAGACAGGGGGCCTACGAGCAGTACTTC.

V is TRBV7-8 and J is TRBJ2-1, with D possibly TRBD1 on 6 matching bases. The CDR3 contains 16 residues. CDR1 SGHVS and CDR2 FQNEAQ come from the germline V gene. The V end was cut by 0 bases, the J end by 3 bases, with 12 bases between. DNA of the CDR3: TGTGCCAGCAGCTTAGCGAGACAGGCCAACTACAATGAGCAGTTCTTC. Residues: CASSLARQANYNEQFF.

The chain combines TRBV3-1 (or the pseudogene TRBV3-2) with TRBJ2-3; TRBD2 aligns across 11 bases. Looked up from germline, CDR1 is LGHDT and CDR2 is YNNKEL (reference sequence). The CDR3 is 16 residues long. Trimming at V came to 4 bases and at J to 2 bases, leaving 5 bases not matched to a gene. CDR3 bases: TGTGCCAGCAGCCCACTAGCGGGGGCGTACACAGATACGCAGTATTTT. This gives the protein CASSPLAGAYTDTQYF.

This sequence joins TRBV4-1 and TRBJ1-2, with D unresolved. This CDR3 has 14 residues. V was trimmed by 4 bases and J by 2 bases, leaving 11 bases between them. CDR1 is MGHRA, CDR2 YSYEKL, per germline. The CDR3 reads CASSPRRENYGYTF. CDR3 coding DNA: TGCGCCAGCAGCCCCCGACGGGAAAACTATGGCTACACCTTC.

The chain uses TRBV21-1 and TRBJ1-4; the table names TRBD1, a call not compared with the DNA. TRBV21-1 is annotated as a pseudogene. This CDR3 has 17 residues. CDR3 in DNA: TGTGCCAGCAGCAACGGGACAGGGTCCCCCTACCCGAAGAAACTGTTTTTT. Its translation is CASSNGTGSPYPKKLFF.

This clone was counted only a few times. The chain links TRBV19 to TRBJ2-7; TRBD1 aligns across 8 bases. Trimming took 5 bases from V and 3 from J; bases not matched to a gene: 6. In germline, CDR1 is LNHDA, CDR2 SQIVND (reference sequence). There are 14 residues in the CDR3. The CDR3 DNA reads as TGTGCCAGTAGTTCCCGGGACAGGTACTACGAGCAGTACTTC. Protein product: CASSSRDRYYEQYF.

V and J are TRBV9 and TRBJ1-6; the match to TRBD1 covers 9 bases. The CDR3 covers 14 residues. Germline V gene data show CDR1 as SGDLS and CDR2 as YYNGEE. J gave up 9 bases and V 0 bases, and 1 base lay outside the gene matches. This chain's CDR3 is CASSVGTGVSPLHF. The CDR3 DNA is TGTGCCAGCAGCGTAGGGACAGGGGTTTCACCCCTCCACTTT.